Listed below are T cell receptor beta chains from one sample, sequenced in a study of shared clonotypes between healthy human individuals. Some clones are missing from TCRdb's copy, which holds only in-frame ones; the method was immunoSEQ multiplex PCR. The sample has some 900,000 clones; 60% to 85% are singletons. Sequences were obtained from memory CD4+ T cells sorted from blood. Receptors were obtained from a man aged 18 to 30 in good health. Both conserved end residues are trimmed from each CDR3. Each record gives: CDR3 protein, J gene, CDR3 length, clone size, V gene. Clone size is given for some rows only: seen once, a few or many times, or a class if the clone is expanded.

ASKTSGGSYEQY TRBJ2-7 12 - TRBV28
ASVGQGYGEQF TRBJ2-1 11 - TRBV5-1
ASSQELATLNSPLH TRBJ1-6 14 - TRBV4-2
ASSLDRPSGANVLT TRBJ2-6 14 - TRBV11-2
ASSLERGRGQKNIQY TRBJ2-4 15 - TRBV5-6
ASSRGLPFGETQY TRBJ2-5 13 once TRBV5-6
ASSGPGQGREKLF TRBJ1-4 13 few TRBV5-1
ASSFQGGSGNTIY TRBJ1-3 13 - TRBV7-8
ASSLDYGQETQY TRBJ2-5 12 - TRBV11-2
AISVGREAGTDTQY TRBJ2-3 14 - TRBV10-3
ASSPRSSYNEQF TRBJ2-1 12 once TRBV7-2
AISDSHQSTDTQY TRBJ2-3 13 - TRBV10-3
ASSDYPGLGYT TRBJ1-2 11 - TRBV25-1
ASSRTGRIDSPLH TRBJ1-6 13 - TRBV6-1
ASSPRLGDTEAF TRBJ1-1 12 once TRBV27
ASSGGLGGLNEQF TRBJ2-1 13 - TRBV6-5